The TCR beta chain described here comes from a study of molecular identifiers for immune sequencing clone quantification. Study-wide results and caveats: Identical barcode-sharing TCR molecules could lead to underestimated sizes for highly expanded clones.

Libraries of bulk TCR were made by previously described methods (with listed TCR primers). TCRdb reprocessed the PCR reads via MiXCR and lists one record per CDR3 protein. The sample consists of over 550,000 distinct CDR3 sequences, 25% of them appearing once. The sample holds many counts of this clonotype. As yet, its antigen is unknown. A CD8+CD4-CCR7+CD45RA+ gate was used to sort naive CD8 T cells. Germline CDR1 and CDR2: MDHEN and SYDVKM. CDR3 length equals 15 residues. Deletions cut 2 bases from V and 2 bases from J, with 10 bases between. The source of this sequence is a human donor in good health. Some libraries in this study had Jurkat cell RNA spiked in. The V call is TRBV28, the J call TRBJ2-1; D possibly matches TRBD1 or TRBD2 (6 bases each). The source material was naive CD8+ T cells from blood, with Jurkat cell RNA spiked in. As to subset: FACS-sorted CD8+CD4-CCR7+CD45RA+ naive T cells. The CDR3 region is CASSLQRGPYNEQFF. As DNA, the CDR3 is TGTGCCAGCAGTTTACAACGGGGGCCCTACAATGAGCAGTTCTTC.